This is a list of T cell receptor beta chains from one sample in a study of T cells in Graves' hyperthyroidism and ophthalmopathy. MiXCR, applied by TCRdb to the multiplex PCR reads, yields one record per CDR3 protein. The sample holds approximately 590,000 distinct CDR3 sequences; 40% to 55% are singletons and the top ten take approximately 8.2%. The specimen sequenced was peripheral blood or thyroid tissue (not recorded which). Receptor source: a woman aged 18-29 years with Graves' hyperthyroidism. Both conserved end residues are part of each CDR3. Each record gives: D gene, V gene, J gene, clone size, CDR3 protein, CDR3 DNA. A D gene is named only where the DNA matches it firmly. For some rows the clone size is stated as once, few or many, or as a class when expanded; others skip it.

>-|TRBV29-1|TRBJ2-5|-
CSVATGPETQYF
TGCAGCGTTGCCACGGGGCCGGAGACCCAGTACTTC
>TRBD1|TRBV7-2|TRBJ2-7|-
CASSLALGQLAYEQYF
TGTGCCAGCAGCTTAGCGCTGGGACAGCTAGCCTACGAGCAGTACTTC
>TRBD2|TRBV7-9|TRBJ2-7|few
CASSPTRLASYEQYF
TGTGCCAGCAGTCCTACCCGACTAGCCAGCTACGAGCAGTACTTC
>TRBD2|TRBV7-2|TRBJ2-7|-
CASSPSSGRLVYEQYF
TGTGCCAGCAGCCCCAGCAGCGGGAGATTGGTTTACGAGCAGTACTTC
>-|TRBV7-8|TRBJ1-1|many
CASRFGAYTEAFF
TGTGCCAGCAGGTTCGGGGCCTACACTGAAGCTTTCTTT
>TRBD1|TRBV20-1|TRBJ2-7|-
CSATGTEPYEQYF
TGCAGTGCTACGGGGACAGAACCCTACGAGCAGTACTTC
>-|TRBV2|TRBJ1-4|many
CASSVRGTPEKLFF
TGTGCCAGCAGTGTCAGGGGCACTCCGGAAAAACTGTTTTTT
>TRBD1|TRBV7-9|TRBJ1-2|few
CASCPPGQATDLCGYTF
TGTGCCAGCTGCCCCCCGGGACAGGCTACGGACCTCTGTGGCTACACCTTC
>-|TRBV7-8|TRBJ1-6|many
CASSLVMDSPLHF
TGTGCCAGCAGCTTAGTTATGGATTCACCCCTCCACTTT
>TRBD2|TRBV7-3|TRBJ2-1|-
CASSLGTSGYEQFF
TGTGCCAGCAGCTTAGGGACTAGCGGGTACGAGCAGTTCTTC
>-|TRBV25-1|TRBJ1-6|-
CASSQVTAWWNSPLHF
TGCGCCAGCAGCCAAGTGACAGCGTGGTGGAATTCACCCCTCCACTTT
>TRBD1|TRBV25-1|TRBJ1-2|-
CASSPFTGGAIYGYTF
TGTGCCAGCAGTCCCTTTACAGGGGGCGCAATCTATGGCTACACCTTC
>-|TRBV24-1|TRBJ1-4|many
CATSDAGDSNEKLFF
TGTGCCACCAGTGATGCCGGCGACTCTAATGAAAAACTGTTTTTT
>TRBD2|TRBV25-1|TRBJ2-7|-
CASSYSSVGEGFYEQYF
TGTGCCAGCAGTTACTCGAGCGTGGGGGAGGGATTTTACGAGCAGTACTTC
>-|TRBV2|TRBJ2-5|many
CASNTQGGGETQYF
TGTGCCAGCAATACACAGGGTGGCGGGGAGACCCAGTACTTC
>TRBD2|TRBV20-1|TRBJ2-3|-
CSARGLAGDTDTQYF
TGCAGTGCTAGAGGACTAGCGGGAGACACAGATACGCAGTATTTT
>TRBD1|TRBV19|TRBJ2-7|many
CASRPGTGVTYEQYF
TGTGCCAGTAGGCCCGGGACAGGGGTCACCTACGAGCAGTACTTC
>TRBD1|TRBV29-1|TRBJ1-1|many
CSVRNVRGRTEAFF
TGCAGCGTTCGTAACGTGAGGGGGCGGACTGAAGCTTTCTTT
>-|TRBV24-1|TRBJ1-2|-
CATSGIAGEGESGYTF
TGTGCCACCAGTGGAATTGCCGGGGAGGGGGAAAGCGGCTACACCTTC
>TRBD2|TRBV7-2|TRBJ2-7|-
CASSTRGLAGVFSYEQYF
TGTGCCAGCAGCACGAGGGGACTAGCGGGAGTGTTCTCCTACGAGCAGTACTTC
>TRBD1|TRBV19|TRBJ1-5|few
CASSIGPRTGDGQPQHF
TGTGCCAGTAGTATAGGGCCGAGGACAGGGGACGGTCAGCCCCAGCATTTT
>-|TRBV7-2|TRBJ2-7|few
CASSSRDILSYEQYF
TGTGCCAGCAGTAGCCGGGACATCCTCTCCTACGAGCAGTACTTC
>TRBD1|TRBV6-5|TRBJ2-5|many
CASRGQGEETQYF
TGTGCCAGCAGAGGACAGGGCGAGGAGACCCAGTACTTC
>-|TRBV25-1|TRBJ1-2|-
CASSTQGSYGYTF
TGTGCCAGCAGTACCCAGGGGTCCTATGGCTACACCTTC
>-|TRBV7-8|TRBJ1-2|-
CASSLDDEGVGYTF
TGTGCCAGCAGCTTAGATGATGAGGGGGTCGGCTACACCTTC
>-|TRBV20-1|TRBJ1-3|-
CSARWAAGNTIYF
TGCAGTGCTAGATGGGCAGCTGGAAACACCATATATTTT
>-|TRBV10-3|TRBJ1-5|few
CASSYGGLGQPQHF
TGTGCCAGCAGTTACGGAGGGTTGGGTCAGCCCCAGCATTTT
>TRBD1|TRBV2|TRBJ2-7|few
CATRDRANSYEQYF
TGTGCCACTAGGGACAGGGCCAACTCCTACGAGCAGTACTTC
>TRBD1|TRBV29-1|TRBJ1-1|-
CSVETGGFRDTEAFF
TGCAGCGTTGAAACAGGGGGCTTTCGGGACACTGAAGCTTTCTTT
>TRBD1|TRBV25-1|TRBJ2-7|-
CASSDQQGQGISEQYF
TGTGCCAGCAGTGACCAACAGGGACAGGGGATCTCCGAGCAGTACTTC
>TRBD1|TRBV19|TRBJ1-4|few
CASSIDRGPTNEKLFF
TGTGCCAGTAGTATTGACAGGGGCCCAACTAATGAAAAACTGTTTTTT
>TRBD1|TRBV25-1|TRBJ1-2|-
CASSPPTGDYGYTF
TGTGCCAGCAGTCCACCGACAGGGGACTATGGCTACACCTTC
>-|TRBV4-1|TRBJ1-6|-
CASSQENGRAGSPLHF
TGCGCCAGCAGCCAAGAAAATGGGAGGGCAGGTTCACCCCTCCACTTT
>-|TRBV19|TRBJ1-3|-
CASSPEGSGNTIYF
TGTGCCAGCAGCCCCGAGGGCTCTGGAAACACCATATATTTT
>TRBD1|TRBV10-3|TRBJ2-5|many
CAISDQGAETQYF
TGTGCCATCAGTGATCAGGGGGCAGAGACCCAGTACTTC
>TRBD1|TRBV2|TRBJ1-5|few
CASSPSGGLSNQPQHF
TGTGCCAGCAGTCCGTCAGGGGGATTGAGCAATCAGCCCCAGCATTTT
>-|TRBV20-1|TRBJ1-5|-
CSASTVYSNQPQHF
TGCAGTGCCTCGACAGTCTATAGCAATCAGCCCCAGCATTTT
>TRBD2|TRBV9|TRBJ2-7|-
CASSVGASGGYEQYF
TGTGCCAGCAGCGTAGGGGCTAGCGGGGGCTACGAGCAGTACTTC
>TRBD2|TRBV2|TRBJ2-2|-
CASSEVGTSGELFF
TGTGCCAGCAGTGAAGTGGGGACTAGCGGGGAGCTGTTTTTT
>TRBD2|TRBV2|TRBJ2-7|-
CASSLTSGPFTEQYF
TGTGCCAGCAGTTTAACTAGCGGGCCATTCACCGAGCAGTACTTC
>-|TRBV10-3|TRBJ1-5|-
CASSGGVSNQPQHF
TGTGCCAGCAGTGGAGGGGTTAGTAATCAGCCCCAGCATTTT
>TRBD2|TRBV7-9|TRBJ2-3|-
CASSSGTSPPDTQYF
TGTGCCAGCAGCTCCGGGACTAGCCCTCCAGATACGCAGTATTTT
>-|TRBV25-1|TRBJ2-3|-
CASSYTGRITDTQYF
TGTGCCAGCAGTTACACCGGGAGAATCACAGATACGCAGTATTTT
>-|TRBV7-8|TRBJ1-1|many
CASSLGPGSEAFF
TGTGCCAGCAGCTTAGGCCCAGGGTCTGAAGCTTTCTTT
>TRBD2|TRBV15|TRBJ2-5|-
CATSSTRLAGSQETQYF
TGTGCCACCAGCAGTACTAGACTAGCGGGATCACAAGAGACCCAGTACTTC
>-|TRBV7-8|TRBJ1-3|few
CASSPAAGNTIYF
TGTGCCAGCAGCCCAGCGGCCGGAAACACCATATATTTT
>TRBD1|TRBV24-1|TRBJ2-5|many
CATQPDRQGEETQYF
TGTGCCACTCAACCTGACCGACAGGGGGAAGAGACCCAGTACTTC
>-|TRBV19|TRBJ1-4|-
CASKGDEKLFF
TGTGCCAGTAAGGGGGATGAAAAACTGTTTTTT
>TRBD1|TRBV7-2|TRBJ1-1|-
CASSPWTGGISEAFF
TGTGCCAGCAGCCCATGGACAGGGGGCATCTCTGAAGCTTTCTTT
>-|TRBV7-2|TRBJ2-7|many
CASSLVVYYEQYF
TGTGCCAGCAGCTTAGTAGTATATTACGAGCAGTACTTC
>-|TRBV10-3|TRBJ1-1|-
CAISEGVGGNTEAFF
TGTGCCATCAGTGAGGGCGTCGGGGGGAACACTGAAGCTTTCTTT
>-|TRBV19|TRBJ1-4|few
CASSIADSQTNEKLFF
TGTGCCAGTAGTATAGCAGACAGCCAAACTAATGAAAAACTGTTTTTT
>TRBD1|TRBV24-1|TRBJ1-2|many
CATSARRGSNYGYTF
TGTGCCACCAGTGCCCGCAGGGGGAGTAACTATGGCTACACCTTC
>-|TRBV19|TRBJ1-5|-
CASSETRGPQHF
TGTGCCAGTAGTGAGACGCGGGGGCCCCAGCATTTT
>TRBD2|TRBV29-1|TRBJ2-7|few
CSVEGLAGSEQYF
TGCAGCGTTGAGGGACTAGCGGGAAGCGAGCAGTACTTC